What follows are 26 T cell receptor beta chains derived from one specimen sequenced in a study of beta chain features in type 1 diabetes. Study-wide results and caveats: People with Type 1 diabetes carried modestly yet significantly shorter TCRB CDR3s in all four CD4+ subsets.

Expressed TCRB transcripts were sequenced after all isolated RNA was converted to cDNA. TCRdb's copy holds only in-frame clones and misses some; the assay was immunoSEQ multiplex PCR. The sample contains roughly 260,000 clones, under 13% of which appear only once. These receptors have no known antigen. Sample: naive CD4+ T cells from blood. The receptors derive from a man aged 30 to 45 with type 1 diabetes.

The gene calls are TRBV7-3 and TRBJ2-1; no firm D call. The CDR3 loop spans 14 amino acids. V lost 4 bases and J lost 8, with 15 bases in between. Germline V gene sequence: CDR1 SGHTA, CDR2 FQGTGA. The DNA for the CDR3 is TGTGCCAGCAGCTCCGGATCGGCAGGCTATGAGCAGTTCTTC. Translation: CASSSGSAGYEQFF.

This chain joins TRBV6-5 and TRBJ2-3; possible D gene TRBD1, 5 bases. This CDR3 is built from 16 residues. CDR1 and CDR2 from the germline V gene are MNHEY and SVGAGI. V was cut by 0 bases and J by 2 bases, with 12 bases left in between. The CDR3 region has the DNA TGTGCCAGCAGTTACTCGGGCCAGGGTAACACAGATACGCAGTATTTT. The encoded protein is CASSYSGQGNTDTQYF.

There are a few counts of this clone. CDR3 protein: CASRLTRNWGDTQYF. The CDR3 region has the DNA TGTGCCAGCAGATTGACTAGGAACTGGGGAGATACGCAGTATTTT. The V and J genes are TRBV6-1 and TRBJ2-3; the D gene is possibly TRBD2 (6 bases). This CDR3 contains 15 residues. V was cut by 6 bases and J by 5 bases, with 18 bases left in between. The germline gives CDR1 MNHNS, CDR2 SASEGT.

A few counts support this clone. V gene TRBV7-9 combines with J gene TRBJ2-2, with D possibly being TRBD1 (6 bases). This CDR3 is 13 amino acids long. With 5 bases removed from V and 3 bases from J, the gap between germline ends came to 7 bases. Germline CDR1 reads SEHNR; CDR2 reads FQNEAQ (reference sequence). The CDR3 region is CASSRTDTGELFF. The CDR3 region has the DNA TGTGCCAGCAGCCGGACAGACACCGGGGAGCTGTTTTTT. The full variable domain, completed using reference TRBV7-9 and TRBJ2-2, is DTGVSQNPRHKITKRGQNVTFRCDPISEHNRLYWYRQTLGQGPEFLTYFQNEAQLEKSRLLSDRFSAERPKGSFSTLEIQRTEQGDSAMYLCASSRTDTGELFFGEGSRLTVL.

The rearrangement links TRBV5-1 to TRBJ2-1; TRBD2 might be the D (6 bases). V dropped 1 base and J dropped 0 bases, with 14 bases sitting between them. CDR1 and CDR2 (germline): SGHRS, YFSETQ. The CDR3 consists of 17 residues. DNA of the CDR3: TGCGCCAGCAGCTTGCGCGGGGACCTCAGCTCCTACAATGAGCAGTTCTTC. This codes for CASSLRGDLSSYNEQFF.

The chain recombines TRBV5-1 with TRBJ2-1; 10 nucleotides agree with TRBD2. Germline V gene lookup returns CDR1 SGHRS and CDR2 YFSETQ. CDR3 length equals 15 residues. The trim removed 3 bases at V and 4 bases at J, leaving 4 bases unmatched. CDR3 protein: CASSSSGGVYNEQFF. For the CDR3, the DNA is TGCGCCAGCAGCTCGAGCGGGGGGGTGTACAATGAGCAGTTCTTC.

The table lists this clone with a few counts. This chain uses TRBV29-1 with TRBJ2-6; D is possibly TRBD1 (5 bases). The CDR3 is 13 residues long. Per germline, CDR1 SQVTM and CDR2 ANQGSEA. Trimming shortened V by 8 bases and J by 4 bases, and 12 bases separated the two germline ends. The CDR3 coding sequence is TGCAGCACCAGGGCCACCGGGGCCAACGTCCTGACTTTC. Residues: CSTRATGANVLTF.

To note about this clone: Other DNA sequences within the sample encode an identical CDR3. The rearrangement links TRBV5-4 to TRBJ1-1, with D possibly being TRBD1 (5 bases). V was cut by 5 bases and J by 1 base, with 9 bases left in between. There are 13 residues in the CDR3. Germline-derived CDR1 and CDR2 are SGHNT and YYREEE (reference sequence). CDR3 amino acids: CASSGGTNTEAFF. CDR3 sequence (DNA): TGTGCCAGCAGTGGAGGGACGAACACTGAAGCTTTCTTT.

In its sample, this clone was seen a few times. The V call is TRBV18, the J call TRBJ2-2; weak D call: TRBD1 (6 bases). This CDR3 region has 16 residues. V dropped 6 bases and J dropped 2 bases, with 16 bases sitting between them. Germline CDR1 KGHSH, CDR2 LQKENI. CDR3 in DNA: TGTGCCAGCTCCCCTGGACGGGACACTAACACCGGGGAGCTGTTTTTT. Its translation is CASSPGRDTNTGELFF. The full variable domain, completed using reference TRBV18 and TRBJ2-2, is NAGVMQNPRHLVRRRGQEARLRCSPMKGHSHVYWYRQLPEEGLKFMVYLQKENIIDESGMPKERFSAEFPKEGPSILRIQQVVRGDSAAYFCASSPGRDTNTGELFFGEGSRLTVL.

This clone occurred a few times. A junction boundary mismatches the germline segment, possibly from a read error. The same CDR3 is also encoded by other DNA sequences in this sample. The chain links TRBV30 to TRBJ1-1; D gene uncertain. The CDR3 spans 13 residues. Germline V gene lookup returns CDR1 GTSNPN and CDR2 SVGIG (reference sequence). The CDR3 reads CAYTDGVYTEAFF. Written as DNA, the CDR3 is TGTGCCTACACAGACGGGGTTTACACTGAAGCCTTCTTT. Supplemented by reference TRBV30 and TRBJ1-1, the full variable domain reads SQTIHQWPATLVQPVGSPLSLECTVEGTSNPNLYWYRQAAGRGLQLLFYSVGIGQISSEVPQNLSASRPQDRQFILSSKKLLLSDSGFYLCAYTDGVYTEAFFGQGTRLTVV.

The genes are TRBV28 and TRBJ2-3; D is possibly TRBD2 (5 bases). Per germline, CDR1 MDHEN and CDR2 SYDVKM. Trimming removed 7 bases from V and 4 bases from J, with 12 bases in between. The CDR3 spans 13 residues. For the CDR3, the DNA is TGTGCCAGCACCCTTGGAGGCGCAGATACGCAGTATTTT. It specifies CASTLGGADTQYF.

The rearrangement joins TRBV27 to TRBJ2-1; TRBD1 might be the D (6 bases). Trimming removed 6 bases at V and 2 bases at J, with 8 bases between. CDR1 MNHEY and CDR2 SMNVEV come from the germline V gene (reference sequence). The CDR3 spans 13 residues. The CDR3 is CASRGQTYNEQFF. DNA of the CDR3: TGTGCCAGCAGAGGACAGACCTACAATGAGCAGTTCTTC.

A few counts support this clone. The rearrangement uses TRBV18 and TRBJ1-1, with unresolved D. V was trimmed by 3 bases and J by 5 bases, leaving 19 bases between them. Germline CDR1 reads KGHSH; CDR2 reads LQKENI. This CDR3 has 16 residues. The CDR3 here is CASSPDRRARGTEAFF. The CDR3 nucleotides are TGTGCCAGCTCACCGGACCGGAGAGCTCGGGGAACTGAAGCTTTCTTT. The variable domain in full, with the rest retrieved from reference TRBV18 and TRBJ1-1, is NAGVMQNPRHLVRRRGQEARLRCSPMKGHSHVYWYRQLPEEGLKFMVYLQKENIIDESGMPKERFSAEFPKEGPSILRIQQVVRGDSAAYFCASSPDRRARGTEAFFGQGTRLTVV.

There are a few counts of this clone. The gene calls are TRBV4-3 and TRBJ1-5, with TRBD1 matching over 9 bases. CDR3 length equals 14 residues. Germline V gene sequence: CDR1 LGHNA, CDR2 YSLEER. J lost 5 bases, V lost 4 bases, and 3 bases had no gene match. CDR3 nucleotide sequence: TGCGCCAGCAGCCCAGACAGGGGGTATCAGCCCCAGCATTTT. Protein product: CASSPDRGYQPQHF.

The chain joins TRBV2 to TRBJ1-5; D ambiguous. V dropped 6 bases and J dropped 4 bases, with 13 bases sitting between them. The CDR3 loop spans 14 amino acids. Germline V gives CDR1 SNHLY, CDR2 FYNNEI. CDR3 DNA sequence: TGTGCCAGCAGCGGAGAGAGGGAGAATCAGCCCCAGCATTTT. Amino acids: CASSGERENQPQHF.

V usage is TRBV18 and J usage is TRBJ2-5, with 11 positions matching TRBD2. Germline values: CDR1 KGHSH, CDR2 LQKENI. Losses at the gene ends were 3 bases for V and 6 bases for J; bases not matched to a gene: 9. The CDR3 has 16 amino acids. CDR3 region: CASSPPTSGGTKTQYF. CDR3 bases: TGTGCCAGCTCACCTCCCACTAGCGGGGGAACGAAGACCCAGTACTTC.

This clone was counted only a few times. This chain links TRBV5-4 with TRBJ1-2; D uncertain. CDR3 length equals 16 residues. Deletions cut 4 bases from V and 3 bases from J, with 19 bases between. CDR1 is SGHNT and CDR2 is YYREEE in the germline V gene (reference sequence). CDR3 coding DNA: TGTGCCAGCAGCCCTTTTCTCCGAGCCTCGGACTATGGCTACACCTTC. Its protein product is CASSPFLRASDYGYTF.

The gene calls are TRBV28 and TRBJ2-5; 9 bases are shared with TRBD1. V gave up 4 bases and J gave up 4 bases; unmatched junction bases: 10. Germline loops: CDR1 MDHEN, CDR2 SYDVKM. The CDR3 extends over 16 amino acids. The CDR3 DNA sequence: TGTGCCAGCAGTTCCCTAGGGACAGGGTTTCGAGAGACCCAGTACTTC. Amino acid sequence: CASSSLGTGFRETQYF.

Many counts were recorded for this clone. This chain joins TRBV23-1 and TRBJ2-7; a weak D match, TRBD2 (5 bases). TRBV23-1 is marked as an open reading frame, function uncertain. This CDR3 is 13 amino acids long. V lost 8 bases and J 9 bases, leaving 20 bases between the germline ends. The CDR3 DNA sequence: TGCGCCAGCGGCCAGGAGTTAGTACGGGGGCAGTACTTC. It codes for CASGQELVRGQYF.

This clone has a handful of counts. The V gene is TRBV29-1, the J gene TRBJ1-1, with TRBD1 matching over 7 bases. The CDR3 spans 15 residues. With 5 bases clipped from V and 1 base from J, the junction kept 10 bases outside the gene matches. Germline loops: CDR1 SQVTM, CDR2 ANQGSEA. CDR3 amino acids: CSVTGTAFSNTEAFF. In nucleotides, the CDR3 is TGCAGCGTTACCGGGACAGCATTTTCGAACACTGAAGCTTTCTTT. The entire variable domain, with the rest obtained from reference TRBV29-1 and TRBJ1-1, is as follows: SAVISQKPSRDICQRGTSLTIQCQVDSQVTMMFWYRQQPGQSLTLIATANQGSEATYESGFVIDKFPISRPNLTFSTLTVSNMSPEDSSIYLCSVTGTAFSNTEAFFGQGTRLTVV.

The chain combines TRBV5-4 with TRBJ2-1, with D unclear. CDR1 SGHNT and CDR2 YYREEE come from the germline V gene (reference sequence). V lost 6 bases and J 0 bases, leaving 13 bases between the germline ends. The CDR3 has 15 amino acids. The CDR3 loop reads CASTATRLSYNEQFF. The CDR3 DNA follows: TGTGCCAGCACCGCGACCAGACTCTCCTACAATGAGCAGTTCTTC.

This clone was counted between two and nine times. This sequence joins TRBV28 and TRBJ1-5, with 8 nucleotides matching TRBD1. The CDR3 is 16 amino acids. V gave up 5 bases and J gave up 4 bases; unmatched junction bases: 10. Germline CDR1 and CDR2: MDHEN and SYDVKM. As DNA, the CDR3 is TGTGCCAGCAGTCCCCTAGGACAGGGTTTAAATCAGCCCCAGCATTTT. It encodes CASSPLGQGLNQPQHF.

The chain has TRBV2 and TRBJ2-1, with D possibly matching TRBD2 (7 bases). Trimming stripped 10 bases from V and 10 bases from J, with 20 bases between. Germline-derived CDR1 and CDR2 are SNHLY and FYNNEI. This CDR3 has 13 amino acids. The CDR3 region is CATRPLEGGEQFF. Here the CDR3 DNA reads TGTGCCACCCGCCCCCTGGAGGGGGGGGAGCAGTTCTTC.

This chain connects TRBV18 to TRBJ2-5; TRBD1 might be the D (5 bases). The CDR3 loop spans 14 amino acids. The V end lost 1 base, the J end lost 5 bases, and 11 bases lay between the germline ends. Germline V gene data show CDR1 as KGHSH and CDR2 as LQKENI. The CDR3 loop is CASSPRLGRETQYF. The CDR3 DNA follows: TGTGCCAGCTCACCACGATTGGGGCGGGAGACCCAGTACTTC.

Here the CDR3 reads CSVEARTSGSSYNEQFF. The CDR3 DNA sequence: TGCAGCGTTGAAGCCCGGACTAGCGGAAGCTCCTACAATGAGCAGTTCTTC. This chain connects TRBV29-1 to TRBJ2-1; 10 bases match TRBD2. Germline CDR1 reads SQVTM; CDR2 reads ANQGSEA. Trimming cost V 1 base and J 0 bases; bases outside gene matches: 6. The CDR3 covers 17 residues.

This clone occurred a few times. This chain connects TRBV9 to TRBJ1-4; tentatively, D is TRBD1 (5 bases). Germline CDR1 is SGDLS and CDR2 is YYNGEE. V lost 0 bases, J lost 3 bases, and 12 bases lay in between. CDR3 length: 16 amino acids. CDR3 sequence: CASSVAAGLANEKLFF. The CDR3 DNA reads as TGTGCCAGCAGCGTAGCGGCAGGGCTGGCTAATGAAAAACTGTTTTTT.